The 18 T cell receptor beta chains below all came from one sample that was sequenced in a study of shared clonotypes between healthy human individuals. The naive CD8 population came from CD45RO-negative cells selected for CCR7, without terminally differentiated effector memory CD45RA+ cells. Here immunoSEQ multiplex PCR was the method, and the copy in TCRdb shows in-frame clones only, minus some. The sample includes more than 2 million clones, 85% to 95% of them seen just once. The sample was naive CD8+ T cells from PBMCs. These receptors were taken from a man between 18 and 29 years old in good health. Some clones in this sample may be carry-over from other donors' samples.

The rearrangement links TRBV2 to TRBJ2-5, with 12 bases fitting TRBD2. The V gene end was trimmed by 6 bases and the J gene end by 5 bases; junction bases not matched to a gene: 7. Germline V CDR1 and CDR2: SNHLY, FYNNEI. This CDR3 spans 15 amino acids. The CDR3 here is CASSWTSGVRETQYF. The CDR3 DNA sequence: TGTGCCAGCAGCTGGACTAGCGGGGTACGGGAGACCCAGTACTTC.

The chain has TRBV28 and TRBJ2-7, with D possibly TRBD2 on 5 matching bases. The CDR3 covers 16 residues. In germline, CDR1 is MDHEN, CDR2 SYDVKM. Trimming stripped 2 bases from V and 5 bases from J, with 19 bases between. DNA of the CDR3: TGTGCCAGCAGTTTAAAGTTTACTAGTGGGTCTAACGAGCAGTACTTC. Translated: CASSLKFTSGSNEQYF.

This clone was counted only a few times. The chain links TRBV29-1 to TRBJ1-1, with D possibly being TRBD1 (5 bases). V lost 4 bases and J 3 bases, leaving 12 bases between the germline ends. The V gene's germline CDR1 is SQVTM and CDR2 ANQGSEA. CDR3 length equals 13 residues. CDR3 protein: CSVVIRDYTEAFF. The CDR3 nucleotides read TGCAGCGTTGTTATCCGGGACTACACTGAAGCTTTCTTT.

The chain links TRBV19 to TRBJ1-1; TRBD1 agrees at 9 bases. Germline values: CDR1 LNHDA, CDR2 SQIVND (reference sequence). The trim removed 6 bases at V and 3 bases at J, leaving 5 bases unmatched. The CDR3 loop spans 14 amino acids. The CDR3 DNA follows: TGTGCCAGTAGCCGGTGGACAGGGGACACTGAAGCTTTCTTT. It translates to CASSRWTGDTEAFF.

With regard to this clone: This CDR3 is also generated by other DNA sequences in the sample. The V gene is TRBV9, the J gene TRBJ1-3; D unresolved. V was trimmed by 2 bases and J by 0 bases, leaving 9 bases between them. Germline V gives CDR1 SGDLS, CDR2 YYNGEE. There are 15 residues in the CDR3. The CDR3 spells CASSVVAGSGNTIYF. The DNA of the CDR3 is TGTGCCAGCAGCGTTGTAGCTGGCTCTGGAAACACCATATATTTT.

Regarding this clone: Other DNA sequences of this sample code for an identical CDR3. This sequence joins TRBV29-1 and TRBJ2-1, with 8 bases aligning to TRBD1. This CDR3 comprises 12 residues. The germline V gene has CDR1 SQVTM and CDR2 ANQGSEA. V was pared by 6 bases and J by 6 bases, with 4 bases of the junction left unmatched. The CDR3 nucleotides read TGCAGCGTCAGGACAGGGAGCAATGAGCAGTTCTTC. It is translated as CSVRTGSNEQFF.

Concerning this clone: The identical CDR3 is also encoded by other nucleotide sequences in the sample. DNA for the CDR3: TGCGCCAGCAGCCTACGGGGAGACGAGCAGTACTTC. Translating gives CASSLRGDEQYF. J is TRBJ2-7 and V is TRBV5-1; tentatively, D is TRBD2 (5 bases). V was clipped by 4 bases and J by 5 bases, with 10 bases between them. The CDR3 covers 12 residues. Germline values: CDR1 SGHRS, CDR2 YFSETQ.

The J gene is TRBJ1-2, the V gene TRBV13; no clear D gene. Trimming cost V 4 bases and J 3 bases, with 9 bases left between them. Germline V lookup: CDR1 PRHDT, CDR2 FYEKMQ (reference sequence). The CDR3 has 13 residues. DNA for the CDR3: TGTGCCAGCAGCTCCCTTCTGGACTATGGCTACACCTTC. Protein sequence: CASSSLLDYGYTF.

This clone appeared once. The chain uses TRBV6-1 and TRBJ2-7; TRBD2 aligns across 8 bases. Germline V gene lookup returns CDR1 MNHNS and CDR2 SASEGT. The CDR3 sequence is 13 residues long. V trimming: 6 bases; J trimming: 4 bases; junction bases outside the gene matches: 5. CDR3 nucleotide sequence: TGTGCCAGCAGGGCCGGGAGGGGGTACGAGCAGTACTTC. Translated, it gives CASRAGRGYEQYF.

This chain links TRBV4-3 with TRBJ2-1; D perhaps matches TRBD1 (6 bases). V lost 0 bases and J 8 bases, leaving 17 bases between the germline ends. Germline CDR1 is LGHNA and CDR2 is YSLEER. This CDR3 is 16 amino acids long. CDR3 sequence (DNA): TGCGCCAGCAGCCAAGAAAGACAGGACCCTCGAGATGAGCAGTTCTTC. It specifies CASSQERQDPRDEQFF.

This chain links TRBV7-6 with TRBJ1-5, with D perhaps TRBD1 (6 bases). V lost 2 bases to trimming and J lost 7 bases, with 9 bases between them. Germline CDR1 SGHVS, CDR2 FNYEAQ. The CDR3 covers 13 residues. CDR3 nucleotides: TGTGCCAGCAGCTTAAAGGGGGGACAGCCCCAGCATTTT. Its translation is CASSLKGGQPQHF.

The J gene is TRBJ2-1, the V gene TRBV28; no firm D call. Germline V lookup: CDR1 MDHEN, CDR2 SYDVKM. V was shortened by 8 bases and J by 6 bases, with 14 bases between the two germline ends. The CDR3 has 13 amino acids. The chain's CDR3 is CASGPQRPNEQFF. For the CDR3, the DNA is TGTGCCAGCGGGCCCCAGCGCCCCAATGAGCAGTTCTTC.

This clone has just one count. The chain is built from TRBV19 and TRBJ1-2; D is possibly TRBD1 (5 bases). The CDR3 extends over 15 amino acids. In germline, CDR1 is LNHDA, CDR2 SQIVND (reference sequence). Between the trimmed V and J ends, which lost 5 bases and 8 bases, there was a span of 21 bases. CDR3 nucleotide sequence: TGTGCCAGTAGTCCTGGGGAGGGGACTTTGAACGGCTACACCTTC. Encoded protein: CASSPGEGTLNGYTF. Drawing the rest from reference TRBV19 and TRBJ1-2, the complete variable domain is DGGITQSPKYLFRKEGQNVTLSCEQNLNHDAMYWYRQDPGQGLRLIYYSQIVNDFQKGDIAEGYSVSREKKESFPLTVTSAQKNPTAFYLCASSPGEGTLNGYTFGSGTRLTVV.

The gene calls are TRBV10-1 and TRBJ2-3, with D unclear. V lost 1 base and J lost 2, with 1 base in between. This CDR3 region has 12 residues. Germline assignment: CDR1 WNHNN and CDR2 SYGVQD (reference sequence). The CDR3 nucleotides read TGCGCCAGCAGTGAGTTCACAGATACGCAGTATTTT. It encodes CASSEFTDTQYF.

The V call is TRBV28, the J call TRBJ1-5; weak D call: TRBD1 (6 bases). The CDR3 has 14 amino acids. Germline CDR1 reads MDHEN; CDR2 reads SYDVKM. V was pared by 3 bases and J by 5 bases, with 11 bases between. CDR3: CASSLRGLDQPQHF. The CDR3 nucleotides are TGTGCCAGCAGTTTGCGGGGGCTTGATCAGCCCCAGCATTTT.

The chain carries TRBV6-5 and TRBJ2-7, with TRBD2 matching over 10 bases. The CDR3 length is 15 residues. With 4 bases clipped from V and 0 bases from J, the junction kept 3 bases outside the gene matches. CDR1 and CDR2 from the germline V gene are MNHEY and SVGAGI. CDR3 sequence (DNA): TGTGCCAGCAGTTTACTAGCGGGGAGCTCCTACGAGCAGTACTTC. This codes for CASSLLAGSSYEQYF.

Written as DNA, the CDR3 is TGTGCCAGCAGACTCACCGACAGGGGCAACTATGGCTACACCTTC. Its translation is CASRLTDRGNYGYTF. V usage is TRBV28 and J usage is TRBJ1-2; 8 nucleotides line up with TRBD1. The CDR3 runs to 15 residues. CDR1 and CDR2 (germline): MDHEN, SYDVKM. Trimming took 6 bases from V and 2 from J; bases not matched to a gene: 8.

The V gene is TRBV7-9, the J gene TRBJ2-1; 9 bases agree with TRBD2. V lost 4 bases to trimming and J lost 5 bases; unmatched junction nucleotides: 9. This CDR3 comprises 16 residues. Germline lookup yields CDR1 SEHNR and CDR2 FQNEAQ (reference sequence). CDR3 DNA sequence: TGTGCCAGCAGCTCGTACCGGAGACTAGCGGACAATGAGCAGTTCTTC. Translating gives CASSSYRRLADNEQFF. Full variable domain (outside the CDR3, taken from reference TRBV7-9 and TRBJ2-1): DTGVSQNPRHKITKRGQNVTFRCDPISEHNRLYWYRQTLGQGPEFLTYFQNEAQLEKSRLLSDRFSAERPKGSFSTLEIQRTEQGDSAMYLCASSSYRRLADNEQFFGPGTRLTVL.